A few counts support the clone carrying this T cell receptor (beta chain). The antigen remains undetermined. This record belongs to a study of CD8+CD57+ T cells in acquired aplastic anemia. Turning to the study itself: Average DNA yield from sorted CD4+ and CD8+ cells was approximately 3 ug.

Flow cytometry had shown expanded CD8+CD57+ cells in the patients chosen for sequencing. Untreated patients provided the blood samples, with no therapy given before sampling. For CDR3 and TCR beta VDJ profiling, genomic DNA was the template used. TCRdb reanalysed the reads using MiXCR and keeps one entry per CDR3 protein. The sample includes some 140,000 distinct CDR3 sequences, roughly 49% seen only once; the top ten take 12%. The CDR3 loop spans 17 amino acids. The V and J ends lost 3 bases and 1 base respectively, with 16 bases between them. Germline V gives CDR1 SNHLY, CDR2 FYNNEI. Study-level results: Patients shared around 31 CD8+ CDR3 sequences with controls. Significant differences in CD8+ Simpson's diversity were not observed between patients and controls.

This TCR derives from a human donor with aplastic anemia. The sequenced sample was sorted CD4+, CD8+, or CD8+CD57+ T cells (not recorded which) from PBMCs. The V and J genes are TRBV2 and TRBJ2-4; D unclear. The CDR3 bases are TGTGCCAGCAGTGATGGCGGCAGTACTTTGGCCAAAAACATTCAGTACTTC. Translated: CASSDGGSTLAKNIQYF.